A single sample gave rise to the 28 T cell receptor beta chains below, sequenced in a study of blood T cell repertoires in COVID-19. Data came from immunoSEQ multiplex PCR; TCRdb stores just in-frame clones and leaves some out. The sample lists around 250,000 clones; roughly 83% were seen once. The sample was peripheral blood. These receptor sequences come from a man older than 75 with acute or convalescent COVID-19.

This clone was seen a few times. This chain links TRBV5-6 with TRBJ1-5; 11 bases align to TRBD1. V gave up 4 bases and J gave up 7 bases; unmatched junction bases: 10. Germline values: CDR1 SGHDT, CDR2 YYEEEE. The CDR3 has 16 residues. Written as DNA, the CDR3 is TGTGCCAGCAGCACCGGGACAGGGGGGTTGGGGCAGCCCCAGCATTTT. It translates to CASSTGTGGLGQPQHF.

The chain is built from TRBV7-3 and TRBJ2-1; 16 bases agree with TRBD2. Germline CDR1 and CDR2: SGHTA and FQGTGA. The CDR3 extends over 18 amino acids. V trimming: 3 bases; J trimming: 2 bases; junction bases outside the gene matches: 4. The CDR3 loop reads CASSLGLAGGRAYNEQFF. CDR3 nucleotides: TGTGCCAGCAGCTTGGGACTAGCGGGAGGGAGGGCCTACAATGAGCAGTTCTTC.

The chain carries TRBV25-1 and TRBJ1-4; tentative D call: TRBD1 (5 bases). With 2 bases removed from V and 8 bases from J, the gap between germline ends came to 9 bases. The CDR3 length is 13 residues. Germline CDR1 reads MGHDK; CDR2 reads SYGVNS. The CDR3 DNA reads TGTGCCAGCAGTGAACCAGGGAGGGAAAAACTGTTTTTT. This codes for CASSEPGREKLFF.

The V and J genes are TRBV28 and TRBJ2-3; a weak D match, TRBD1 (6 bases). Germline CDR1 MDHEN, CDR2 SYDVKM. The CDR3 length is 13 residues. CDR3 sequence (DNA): TGTGCATCCGGTGCGACAGGAACAGATACGCAGTATTTT. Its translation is CASGATGTDTQYF.

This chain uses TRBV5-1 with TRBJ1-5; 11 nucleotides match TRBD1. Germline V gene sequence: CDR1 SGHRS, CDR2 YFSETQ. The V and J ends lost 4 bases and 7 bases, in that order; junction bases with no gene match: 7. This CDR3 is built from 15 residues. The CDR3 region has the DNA TGCGCCAGCAGCCCACTCGGACAGGGGGCACAGCCCCAGCATTTT. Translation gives CASSPLGQGAQPQHF.

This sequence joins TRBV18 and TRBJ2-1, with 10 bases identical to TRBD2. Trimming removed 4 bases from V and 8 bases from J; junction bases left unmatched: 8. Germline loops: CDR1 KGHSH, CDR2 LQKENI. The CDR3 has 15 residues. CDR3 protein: CASSLGLAGVDEQFF. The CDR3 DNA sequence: TGTGCCAGCTCACTCGGGCTAGCGGGAGTCGATGAGCAGTTCTTC.

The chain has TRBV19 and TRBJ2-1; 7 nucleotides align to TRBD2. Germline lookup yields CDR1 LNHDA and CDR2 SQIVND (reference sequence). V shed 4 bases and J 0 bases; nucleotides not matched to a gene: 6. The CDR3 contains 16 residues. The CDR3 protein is CASSRSSGSSYNEQFF. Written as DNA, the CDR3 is TGTGCCAGTAGTAGATCTAGCGGCAGCTCCTACAATGAGCAGTTCTTC.

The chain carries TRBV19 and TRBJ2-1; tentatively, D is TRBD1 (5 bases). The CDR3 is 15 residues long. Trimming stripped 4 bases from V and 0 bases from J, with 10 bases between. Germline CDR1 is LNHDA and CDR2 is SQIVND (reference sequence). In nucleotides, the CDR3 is TGTGCCAGTAGTACACAGGCCCTCTCCTACAATGAGCAGTTCTTC. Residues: CASSTQALSYNEQFF.

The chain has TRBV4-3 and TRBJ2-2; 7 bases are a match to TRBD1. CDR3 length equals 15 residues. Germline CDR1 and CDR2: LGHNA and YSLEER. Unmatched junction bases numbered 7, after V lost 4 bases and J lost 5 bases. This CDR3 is CASSPRQGGTGELFF. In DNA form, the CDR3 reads TGCGCCAGCAGCCCCCGACAGGGTGGGACCGGGGAGCTGTTTTTT.

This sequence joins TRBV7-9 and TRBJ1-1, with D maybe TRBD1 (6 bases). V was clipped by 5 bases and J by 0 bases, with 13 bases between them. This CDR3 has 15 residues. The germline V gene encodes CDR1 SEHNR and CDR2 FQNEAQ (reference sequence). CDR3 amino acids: CASSPAGDMNTEAFF. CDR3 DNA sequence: TGTGCCAGCAGCCCGGCGGGGGACATGAACACTGAAGCTTTCTTT.

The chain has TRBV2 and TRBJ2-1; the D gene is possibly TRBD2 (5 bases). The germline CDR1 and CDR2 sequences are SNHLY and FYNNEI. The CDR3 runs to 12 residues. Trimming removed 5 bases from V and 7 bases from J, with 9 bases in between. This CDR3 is CASSLLANEQFF. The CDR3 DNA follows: TGTGCCAGCAGTCTTTTAGCGAATGAGCAGTTCTTC.

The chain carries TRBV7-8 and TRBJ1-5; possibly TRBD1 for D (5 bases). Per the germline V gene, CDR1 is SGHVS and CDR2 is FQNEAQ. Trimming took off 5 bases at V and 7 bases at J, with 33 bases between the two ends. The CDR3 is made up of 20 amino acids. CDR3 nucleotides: TGTGCCAGCAGCCTTAGCGCACGGGTGGCGGTGTGGGTACGGGGGCAGCCCCAGCATTTT. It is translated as CASSLSARVAVWVRGQPQHF.

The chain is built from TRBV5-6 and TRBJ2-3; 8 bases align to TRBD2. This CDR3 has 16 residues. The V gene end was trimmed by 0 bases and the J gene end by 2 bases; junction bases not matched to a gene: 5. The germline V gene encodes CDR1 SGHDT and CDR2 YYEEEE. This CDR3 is CASSLVTSEPTDTQYF. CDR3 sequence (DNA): TGTGCCAGCAGCTTGGTGACTAGCGAACCCACAGATACGCAGTATTTT. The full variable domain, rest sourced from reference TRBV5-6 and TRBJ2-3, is DAGVTQSPTHLIKTRGQQVTLRCSPKSGHDTVSWYQQALGQGPQFIFQYYEEEERQRGNFPDRFSGHQFPNYSSELNVNALLLGDSALYLCASSLVTSEPTDTQYFGPGTRLTVL.

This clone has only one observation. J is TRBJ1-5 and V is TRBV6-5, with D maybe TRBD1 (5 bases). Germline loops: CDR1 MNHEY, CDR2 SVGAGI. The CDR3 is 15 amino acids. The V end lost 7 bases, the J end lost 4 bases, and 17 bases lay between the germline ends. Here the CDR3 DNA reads TGTGCCAGCACTCCGGGGGGGGGATGGAATCAGCCCCAGCATTTT. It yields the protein CASTPGGGWNQPQHF.

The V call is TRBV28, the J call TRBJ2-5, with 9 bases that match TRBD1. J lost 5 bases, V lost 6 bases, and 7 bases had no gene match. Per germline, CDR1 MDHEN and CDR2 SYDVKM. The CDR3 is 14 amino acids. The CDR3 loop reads CASSAQGAPETQYF. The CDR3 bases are TGTGCCAGCAGCGCACAGGGGGCGCCTGAGACCCAGTACTTC.

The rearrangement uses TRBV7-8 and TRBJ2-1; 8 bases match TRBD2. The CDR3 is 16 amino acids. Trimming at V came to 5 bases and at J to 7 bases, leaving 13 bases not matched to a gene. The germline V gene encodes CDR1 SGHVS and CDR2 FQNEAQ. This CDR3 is CASSPRSGSFGNEQFF. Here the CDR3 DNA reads TGTGCCAGCAGCCCTCGGAGCGGGAGTTTCGGTAATGAGCAGTTCTTC.

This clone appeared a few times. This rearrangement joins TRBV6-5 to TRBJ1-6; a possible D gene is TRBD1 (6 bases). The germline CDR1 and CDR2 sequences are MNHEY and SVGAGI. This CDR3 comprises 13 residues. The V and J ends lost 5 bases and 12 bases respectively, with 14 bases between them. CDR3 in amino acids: CASSRRDTRPLHF. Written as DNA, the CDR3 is TGTGCCAGCAGTCGCCGGGACACTCGACCCCTCCACTTT.

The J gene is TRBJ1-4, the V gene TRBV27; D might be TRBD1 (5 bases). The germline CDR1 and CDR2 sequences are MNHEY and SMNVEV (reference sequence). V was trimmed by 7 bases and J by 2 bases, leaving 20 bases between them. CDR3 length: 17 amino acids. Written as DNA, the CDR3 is TGTGCCAGCACCCGGGCAGGGCCGGCCGGTACTAATGAAAAACTGTTTTTT. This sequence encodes CASTRAGPAGTNEKLFF. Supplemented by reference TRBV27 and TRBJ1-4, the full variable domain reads EAQVTQNPRYLITVTGKKLTVTCSQNMNHEYMSWYRQDPGLGLRQIYYSMNVEVTDKGDVPEGYKVSRKEKRNFPLILESPSPNQTSLYFCASTRAGPAGTNEKLFFGSGTQLSVL.

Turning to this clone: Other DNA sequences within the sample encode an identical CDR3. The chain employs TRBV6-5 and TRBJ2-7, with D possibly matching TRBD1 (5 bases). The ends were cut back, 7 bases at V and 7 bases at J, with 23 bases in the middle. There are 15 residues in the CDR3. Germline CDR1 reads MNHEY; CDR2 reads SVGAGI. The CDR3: CASKGPGQGVWEQYF. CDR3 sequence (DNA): TGTGCCAGCAAAGGTCCCGGTCAAGGGGTATGGGAGCAGTACTTC.

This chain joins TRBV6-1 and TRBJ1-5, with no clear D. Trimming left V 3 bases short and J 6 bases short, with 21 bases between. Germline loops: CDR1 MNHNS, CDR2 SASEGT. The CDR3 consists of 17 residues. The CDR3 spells CASSEWSGSPSSQPQHF. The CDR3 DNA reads TGTGCCAGCAGTGAGTGGTCCGGGAGCCCCAGTAGTCAGCCCCAGCATTTT.

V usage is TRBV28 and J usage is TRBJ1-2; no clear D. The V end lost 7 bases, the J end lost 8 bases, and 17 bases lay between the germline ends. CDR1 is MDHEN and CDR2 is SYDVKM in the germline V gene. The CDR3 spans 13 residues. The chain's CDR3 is CASTQGGPGGYTF. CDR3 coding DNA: TGTGCCAGCACCCAAGGCGGGCCGGGGGGCTACACCTTC.

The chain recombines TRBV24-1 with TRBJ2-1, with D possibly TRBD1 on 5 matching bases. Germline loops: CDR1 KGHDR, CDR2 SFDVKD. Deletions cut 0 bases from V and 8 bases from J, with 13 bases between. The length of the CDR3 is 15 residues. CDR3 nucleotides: TGTGCCACCAGTGATTTGTCCCAAGGGGCCGATGAGCAGTTCTTC. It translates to CATSDLSQGADEQFF.

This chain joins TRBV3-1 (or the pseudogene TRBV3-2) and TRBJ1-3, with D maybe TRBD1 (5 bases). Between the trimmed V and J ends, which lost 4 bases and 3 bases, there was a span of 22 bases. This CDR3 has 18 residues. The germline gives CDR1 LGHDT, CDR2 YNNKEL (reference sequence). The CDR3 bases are TGTGCCAGCAGCCCTCAGGGTACCCCGAGCGTTTATGGAAACACCATATATTTT. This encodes CASSPQGTPSVYGNTIYF.

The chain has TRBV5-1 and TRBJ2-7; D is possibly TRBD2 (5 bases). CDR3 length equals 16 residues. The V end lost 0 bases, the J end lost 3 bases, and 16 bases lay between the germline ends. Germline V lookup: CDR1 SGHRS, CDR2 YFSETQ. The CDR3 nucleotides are TGCGCCAGCAGCTTGGAAGCGGCCCAACAGTTCTACGAGCAGTACTTC. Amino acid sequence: CASSLEAAQQFYEQYF.

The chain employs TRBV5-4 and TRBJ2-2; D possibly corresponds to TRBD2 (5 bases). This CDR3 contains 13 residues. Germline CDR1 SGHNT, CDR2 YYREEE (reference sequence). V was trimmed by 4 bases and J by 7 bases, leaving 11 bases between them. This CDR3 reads CASSLTGDGELFF. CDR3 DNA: TGTGCCAGCAGCCTCACCGGGGACGGGGAGCTGTTTTTT. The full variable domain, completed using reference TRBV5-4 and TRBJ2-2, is ETGVTQSPTHLIKTRGQQVTLRCSSQSGHNTVSWYQQALGQGPQFIFQYYREEENGRGNFPPRFSGLQFPNYSSELNVNALELDDSALYLCASSLTGDGELFFGEGSRLTVL.

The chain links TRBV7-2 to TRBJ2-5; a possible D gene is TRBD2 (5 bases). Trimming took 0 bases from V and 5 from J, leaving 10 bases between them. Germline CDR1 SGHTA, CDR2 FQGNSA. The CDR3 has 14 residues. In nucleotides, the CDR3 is TGTGCCAGCAGCTTAGCACGGGGTTTGGAGACCCAGTACTTC. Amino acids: CASSLARGLETQYF.

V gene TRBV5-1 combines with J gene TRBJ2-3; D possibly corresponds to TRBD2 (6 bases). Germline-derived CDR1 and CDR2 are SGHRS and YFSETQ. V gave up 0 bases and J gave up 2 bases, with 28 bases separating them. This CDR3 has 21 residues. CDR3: CASSLAAAETLAQGDTDTQYF. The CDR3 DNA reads TGCGCCAGCAGCTTGGCGGCAGCCGAAACACTAGCTCAAGGGGACACAGATACGCAGTATTTT. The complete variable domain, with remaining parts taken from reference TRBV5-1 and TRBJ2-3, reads KAGVTQTPRYLIKTRGQQVTLSCSPISGHRSVSWYQQTPGQGLQFLFEYFSETQRNKGNFPGRFSGRQFSNSRSEMNVSTLELGDSALYLCASSLAAAETLAQGDTDTQYFGPGTRLTVL.

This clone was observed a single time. CDR3 nucleotide sequence: TGTGCCAGCAGCCAACTGACGTCCCGGGACAGGGGGCATGGCTACACCTTC. Amino acid sequence: CASSQLTSRDRGHGYTF. This sequence joins TRBV28 and TRBJ1-2; TRBD1 agrees at 12 bases. Looked up from germline, CDR1 is MDHEN and CDR2 is SYDVKM. The V segment lost 6 bases and the J segment 6 bases; nucleotides outside the gene matches: 14. The CDR3 has 17 residues.